This T cell receptor beta chain was retrieved from a study of control samples from healthy donors and cancer patients. Germline CDR1 is MNHEY and CDR2 is SVGAGI. The CDR3 has 14 residues. Trimming cost V 2 bases and J 4 bases, with 10 bases left between them. Method: immunoSEQ multiplex PCR; TCRdb's copy keeps in-frame clones and lacks some. The sample holds about 110,000 clones; almost 85% are singletons and the top ten take 6% to 8%. V usage is TRBV6-5 and J usage is TRBJ2-3; D is undetermined. Sequencing input: blood. The TCR was taken from a man younger than 35 in good health. CDR3 nucleotide sequence: TGTGCCAGCAGTTACGGGCAGAAACCAGATACGCAGTATTTT. Encoded protein: CASSYGQKPDTQYF.